The 22 T cell receptor beta chains presented below share a single source sample, sequenced in a study of blood T cell repertoires in COVID-19. Assay: immunoSEQ multiplex PCR; the TCRdb copy retains only in-frame clones and omits some. This sample carries roughly 410,000 clones, 80% to 90% of them seen once, and the ten largest clones take approximately 2.4%. The sequencing input was peripheral blood. All receptors derive from a woman aged 60-70 years with COVID-19, enrolled during active disease.

The chain uses TRBV27 and TRBJ1-2; 8 bases are shared with TRBD1. The V segment lost 4 bases and the J segment 4 bases; nucleotides outside the gene matches: 8. This CDR3 region has 15 residues. Per the germline V gene, CDR1 is MNHEY and CDR2 is SMNVEV (reference sequence). The chain's CDR3 is CASSSPGGAVYGYTF. The DNA of the CDR3 is TGTGCCAGCAGTTCCCCAGGGGGCGCCGTCTATGGCTACACCTTC.

This sequence joins TRBV2 and TRBJ1-2, with 10 bases fitting TRBD1. V gave up 6 bases and J gave up 3 bases; unmatched junction bases: 4. This CDR3 has 14 residues. Per the germline V gene, CDR1 is SNHLY and CDR2 is FYNNEI. CDR3 in DNA: TGTGCCAGCAGCGGACAGGGGGTGTACTATGGCTACACCTTC. Translating it yields CASSGQGVYYGYTF.

The rearrangement uses TRBV19 and TRBJ2-2, with 11 bases matching TRBD1. After removal of 6 bases from V and 4 bases from J, the junction contained 1 base not matched to a gene. Germline CDR1 is LNHDA and CDR2 is SQIVND (reference sequence). The CDR3 runs 14 residues. Written as DNA, the CDR3 is TGTGCCAGTAGGGACAGGGGGCGCACCGGGGAGCTGTTTTTT. This encodes CASRDRGRTGELFF.

This sequence joins TRBV5-4 and TRBJ2-5; the D gene is possibly TRBD2 (6 bases). The CDR3 loop spans 13 amino acids. Germline CDR1 SGHNT, CDR2 YYREEE (reference sequence). V gave up 1 base and J gave up 4 bases, with 8 bases separating them. CDR3: CASSLRGGETQYF. CDR3 sequence (DNA): TGTGCCAGCAGCTTGCGGGGAGGAGAGACCCAGTACTTC.

The chain has TRBV6-6 and TRBJ1-2; no clear D. This CDR3 comprises 12 residues. The V end lost 6 bases, the J end lost 1 base, and 6 bases lay between the germline ends. The germline V gene has CDR1 MNHNY and CDR2 SVGAGI (reference sequence). The CDR3 DNA reads TGTGCCAGCAGGGCGGTTAACTATGGCTACACCTTC. The encoded protein is CASRAVNYGYTF.

The V call is TRBV21-1, the J call TRBJ1-1; TRBD1, the table's D call, was not compared with the DNA. TRBV21-1 is termed a pseudogene. There are 15 residues in the CDR3. CDR3 sequence (DNA): TGTGCCAGCATCCAATTGGCCCCCGAGAACACTGAAGCTTTCTTT. This sequence encodes CASIQLAPENTEAFF.

The CDR3 is CASSSTETDTQYF. The CDR3, as DNA: TGTGCCAGCAGTTCCACAGAGACAGATACGCAGTATTTT. The chain has TRBV12-3 or TRBV12-4 and TRBJ2-3, with no clear D. V was shortened by 4 bases and J by 3 bases, with 8 bases between the two germline ends. This CDR3 contains 13 residues.

As to this clone: The same CDR3 can be traced to other DNA sequences in this sample. This sequence joins TRBV18 and TRBJ1-4; D call uncertain. The CDR3 contains 14 residues. Germline CDR1 is KGHSH and CDR2 is LQKENI. Trimming pared 6 bases from V and 0 bases from J, leaving 8 bases between. The CDR3 spells CASSPSPTNEKLFF. The CDR3 coding sequence is TGTGCCAGCTCTCCCAGTCCAACTAATGAAAAACTGTTTTTT.

J is TRBJ1-5 and V is TRBV6-5; no clear D gene. This CDR3 spans 13 amino acids. Trimming removed 4 bases from V and 4 bases from J, with 8 bases in between. Germline V lookup: CDR1 MNHEY, CDR2 SVGAGI. The CDR3 loop is CASSWSVNQPQHF. The CDR3 nucleotides are TGTGCCAGCAGTTGGTCGGTGAATCAGCCCCAGCATTTT.

This chain links TRBV5-1 with TRBJ2-7, with 9 nucleotides matching TRBD2. V was pared by 0 bases and J by 2 bases, with 3 bases of the junction left unmatched. The CDR3 sequence is 15 residues long. In germline, CDR1 is SGHRS, CDR2 YFSETQ. The CDR3 nucleotides are TGCGCCAGCAGCTTGGGGACTAGCGATGCCTACGAGCAGTACTTC. Translation gives CASSLGTSDAYEQYF.

The J gene is TRBJ1-1, the V gene TRBV11-2; D is perhaps TRBD1 (6 bases). The V end was cut by 0 bases, the J end by 4 bases, with 9 bases between. Germline V gives CDR1 SGHAT, CDR2 FQNNGV. The CDR3 has 14 amino acids. Written as DNA, the CDR3 is TGTGCCAGCAGCTTAGATCACAGGGCCACTGAAGCTTTCTTT. It codes for CASSLDHRATEAFF.

The genes are TRBV7-3 and TRBJ2-2, with D maybe TRBD2 (6 bases). The CDR3 has 16 amino acids. From germline, CDR1 is SGHTA and CDR2 FQGTGA. V was cut by 1 base and J by 6 bases, with 15 bases left in between. The CDR3 loop is CASSLMGGRYSGELFF. The CDR3 DNA reads TGTGCCAGCAGCTTAATGGGGGGTAGATACTCCGGGGAGCTGTTTTTT.

In DNA form, the CDR3 reads TGTGCCAGCAGCCACCACAGGGGGCTTAACTATGGCTACACCTTC. This codes for CASSHHRGLNYGYTF. The genes are TRBV3-1 (or the pseudogene TRBV3-2) and TRBJ1-2, with 9 bases fitting TRBD1. V trimming: 3 bases; J trimming: 1 base; junction bases outside the gene matches: 3. This CDR3 has 15 residues. Germline V gives CDR1 LGHDT, CDR2 YNNKEL (reference sequence).

The chain recombines TRBV7-8 with TRBJ1-1, with a weak D call TRBD1 (5 bases). Trimming stripped 6 bases from V and 4 bases from J, with 12 bases between. The CDR3 has 13 residues. Germline loops: CDR1 SGHVS, CDR2 FQNEAQ. CDR3 residues: CASSHPRGTEAFF. The CDR3 nucleotides are TGTGCCAGCAGTCACCCAAGGGGCACTGAAGCTTTCTTT.

This clone was found once. The chain joins TRBV9 to TRBJ1-2; D possibly corresponds to TRBD1 (6 bases). The CDR3 has 13 residues. V was pared by 4 bases and J by 2 bases, with 9 bases between. In germline, CDR1 is SGDLS, CDR2 YYNGEE. The CDR3 DNA reads as TGTGCCAGCAGCCATGACAGGAACTATGGCTACACCTTC. It translates to CASSHDRNYGYTF.

This clone was observed once. The chain carries TRBV9 and TRBJ2-7; D might be TRBD2 (5 bases). This CDR3 is built from 15 residues. CDR1 is SGDLS, CDR2 YYNGEE, per germline. V shed 0 bases and J shed 2 bases, with 12 bases lying between them. The CDR3 DNA reads as TGTGCCAGCAGCGTAGCACCCGGGGATCCCTACGAGCAGTACTTC. This gives the protein CASSVAPGDPYEQYF.

V is TRBV7-2 and J is TRBJ2-3, with 10 nucleotides matching TRBD2. CDR1 and CDR2 (germline): SGHTA, FQGNSA. V lost 1 base to trimming and J lost 6 bases; unmatched junction nucleotides: 4. The CDR3 is 15 residues long. The DNA for the CDR3 is TGTGCCAGCAGCTTAGGTCAGCGGGGGGGCGATACGCAGTATTTT. The encoded protein is CASSLGQRGGDTQYF.

This sequence joins TRBV2 and TRBJ2-3, with D maybe TRBD2 (6 bases). Germline CDR1 and CDR2: SNHLY and FYNNEI. Trimming stripped 7 bases from V and 10 bases from J, with 9 bases between. The CDR3 is made up of 10 amino acids. CDR3 DNA: TGTGCCAGCATGGAGGGCTCGCAGTATTTT. The encoded protein is CASMEGSQYF.

About this clone: Within the sample, other DNA sequences also encode this same CDR3. The rearrangement uses TRBV7-9 and TRBJ1-5, with 11 positions matching TRBD1. The CDR3 runs to 15 residues. V lost 4 bases to trimming and J lost 2 bases; unmatched junction nucleotides: 1. The V gene's germline CDR1 is SEHNR and CDR2 FQNEAQ (reference sequence). CDR3 region: CASSSGQGGNQPQHF. DNA for the CDR3: TGTGCCAGCAGCTCGGGACAGGGGGGCAATCAGCCCCAGCATTTT.

This clone is a singleton in its sample. The CDR3 protein is CASSFETGKAEAFF. DNA for the CDR3: TGTGCCAGCTCTTTTGAGACAGGGAAGGCTGAAGCTTTCTTT. This chain links TRBV18 with TRBJ1-1, with TRBD1 matching 7 bases. Looked up from germline, CDR1 is KGHSH and CDR2 is LQKENI. The CDR3 is 14 amino acids. V was pared by 6 bases and J by 6 bases, with 10 bases of the junction left unmatched. The full variable domain, in which reference TRBV18 and TRBJ1-1 provide the parts outside the CDR3, is NAGVMQNPRHLVRRRGQEARLRCSPMKGHSHVYWYRQLPEEGLKFMVYLQKENIIDESGMPKERFSAEFPKEGPSILRIQQVVRGDSAAYFCASSFETGKAEAFFGQGTRLTVV.

This clone appeared a single time. V is TRBV20-1 and J is TRBJ1-5; unclear D gene. The CDR3 sequence is 13 residues long. Germline values: CDR1 DFQATT, CDR2 SNEGSKA (reference sequence). Trimming cost V 3 bases and J 5 bases, with 11 bases left between them. The CDR3 sequence is CSASRQVDQPQHF. CDR3 nucleotides: TGCAGTGCTAGTCGGCAGGTTGATCAGCCCCAGCATTTT.

The gene calls are TRBV3-1 (or the pseudogene TRBV3-2) and TRBJ2-6; D perhaps matches TRBD1 (5 bases). The V end was cut by 4 bases, the J end by 0 bases, with 16 bases between. CDR1 is LGHDT, CDR2 YNNKEL, per germline (reference sequence). The CDR3 extends over 18 amino acids. The CDR3 region has the DNA TGTGCCAGCAGCCCTTTGCGACAGACCCTCTCTGGGGCCAACGTCCTGACTTTC. It translates to CASSPLRQTLSGANVLTF.